This T cell receptor beta chain was sequenced for a study of chemoradiotherapy in HPV16-positive cancers. Study background: Candidate HPV-specific clones and shared TCR motifs came from a couple of HPV16-positive patients. Overall study findings and caveats: HPV-responsive T-cell expansion during chemoradiotherapy was linked to improved recurrence-free survival in HPV16-positive patients.

With regard to this clone: Its target is not known.

The method was immunoSEQ multiplex PCR; TCRdb's version includes in-frame clones alone and lacks a portion of them. This sample has about 68,000 clones; 88% occur once, and the top ten carry around 4.4%. Germline lookup yields CDR1 MNHEY and CDR2 SVGAGI. The CDR3 covers 13 residues. V lost 10 bases to trimming and J lost 11 bases; unmatched junction nucleotides: 16. This receptor was identified in a human donor with HPV-associated anogenital cancer. Sample: blood, taken from a patient who underwent chemoradiotherapy. The chain is built from TRBV6-5 and TRBJ1-1; 7 bases agree with TRBD1. As DNA, the CDR3 is TGTGCCACCCAAGTTAGGGCAGGGGGAGAGGCTTTCTTT. It yields the protein CATQVRAGGEAFF.